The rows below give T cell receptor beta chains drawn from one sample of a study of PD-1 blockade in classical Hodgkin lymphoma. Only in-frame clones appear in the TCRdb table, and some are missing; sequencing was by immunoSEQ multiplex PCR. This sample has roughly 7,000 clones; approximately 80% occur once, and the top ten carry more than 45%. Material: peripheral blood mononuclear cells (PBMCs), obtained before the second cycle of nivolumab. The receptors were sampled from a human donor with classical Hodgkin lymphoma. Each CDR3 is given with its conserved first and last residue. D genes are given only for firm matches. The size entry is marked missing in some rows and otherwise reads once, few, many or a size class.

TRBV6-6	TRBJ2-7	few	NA	CASSARTVLLYEQYF	TGTGCCAGCAGTGCCCGGACAGTCTTACTCTACGAGCAGTACTTC
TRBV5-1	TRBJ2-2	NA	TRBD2	CASSWPTSGVDTGELFF	TGCGCCAGCAGCTGGCCGACTAGCGGGGTGGACACCGGGGAGCTGTTTTTT
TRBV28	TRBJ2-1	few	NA	CASSPGLVKGVRVGYNEQFF	TGTGCCAGCAGCCCGGGACTCGTTAAGGGGGTCAGGGTCGGTTACAATGAGCAGTTCTTC
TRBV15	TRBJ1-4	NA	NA	CATSREGRANEKLFF	TGTGCCACCAGCAGAGAGGGGAGGGCTAATGAAAAACTGTTTTTT
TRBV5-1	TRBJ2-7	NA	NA	CASRLTDGRSGYEQYF	TGCGCCAGCAGACTTACGGACGGACGATCCGGGTACGAGCAGTACTTC
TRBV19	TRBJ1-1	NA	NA	CASSISKMNTEAFF	TGTGCCAGTAGTATATCAAAAATGAACACTGAAGCTTTCTTT
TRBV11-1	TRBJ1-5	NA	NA	CASSPDVYQPQHF	TGTGCCAGCAGTCCGGACGTGTATCAGCCCCAGCATTTT
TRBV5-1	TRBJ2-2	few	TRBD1	CASSDRGTGHTGELFF	TGCGCCAGCAGCGACCGCGGGACAGGGCACACCGGGGAGCTGTTTTTT
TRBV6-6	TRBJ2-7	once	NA	CASSYWDSSYEQYF	TGTGCCAGCAGTTACTGGGACTCCTCCTACGAGCAGTACTTC
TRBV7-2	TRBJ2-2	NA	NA	CASSLLMPNTGELFF	TGTGCCAGCAGCTTATTGATGCCGAACACCGGGGAGCTGTTTTTT
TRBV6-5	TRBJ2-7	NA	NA	CASSSPLEQYF	TGTGCCAGCAGTTCCCCTTTGGAGCAGTACTTC
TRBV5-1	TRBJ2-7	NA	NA	CASSGQGNEQYF	TGCGCCAGCAGCGGGCAGGGTAACGAGCAGTACTTC
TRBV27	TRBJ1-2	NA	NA	CASSLWTGYGYTF	TGTGCCAGCAGTTTGTGGACGGGCTATGGCTACACCTTC
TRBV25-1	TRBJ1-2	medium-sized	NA	CASSYGFYGYTF	TGTGCCAGCAGTTACGGGTTCTATGGCTACACCTTC
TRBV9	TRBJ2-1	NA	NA	CASSVAEIHEQFF	TGTGCCAGCAGCGTAGCGGAAATACATGAGCAGTTCTTC
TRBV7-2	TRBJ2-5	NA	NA	CASSFSGRETQYF	TGTGCCAGCAGCTTCTCTGGGCGGGAGACCCAGTACTTC
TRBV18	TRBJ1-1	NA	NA	CASSRDGGLRTEAFF	TGTGCCAGCTCACGCGACGGCGGCTTGAGGACTGAAGCTTTCTTT
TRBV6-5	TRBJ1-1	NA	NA	CASSYSISEAFF	TGTGCCAGCAGTTACTCGATTTCTGAAGCTTTCTTT
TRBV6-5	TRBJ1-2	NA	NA	CASRRGGEPYGYTF	TGTGCCAGCCGAAGGGGGGGGGAACCTTATGGCTACACCTTC
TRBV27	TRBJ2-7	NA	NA	CASSRAGSYEQYF	TGTGCCAGCAGTCGGGCAGGATCCTACGAGCAGTACTTC
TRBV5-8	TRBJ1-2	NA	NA	CASSLVSGRGYTF	TGTGCCAGCAGCTTGGTGTCGGGCCGGGGCTACACCTTC
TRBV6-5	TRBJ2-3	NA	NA	CASSTRDKSTQYF	TGTGCCAGCAGCACCCGGGACAAGTCTACGCAGTATTTT
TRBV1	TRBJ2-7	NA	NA	CTSSRGLEREFDEQYF	TGCACCAGCAGCCGAGGACTCGAGCGGGAGTTCGACGAGCAGTACTTC
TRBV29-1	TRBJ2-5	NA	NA	CSVYVGQETQYF	TGCAGCGTTTATGTGGGGCAGGAGACCCAGTACTTC
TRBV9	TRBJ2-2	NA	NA	CASETVANTGELFF	TGTGCCAGCGAGACGGTCGCGAACACCGGGGAGCTGTTTTTT
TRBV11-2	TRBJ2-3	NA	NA	CASSFITAVSADTQYF	TGTGCCAGCAGCTTTATTACCGCTGTGTCCGCAGATACGCAGTATTTT
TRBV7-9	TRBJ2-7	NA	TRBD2	CASSPGGGRADHEQYF	TGTGCCAGCAGCCCGGGGGGCGGGAGGGCCGACCACGAGCAGTACTTC
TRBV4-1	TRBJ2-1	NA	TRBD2	CASRSSGDEQFF	TGCGCCAGCAGGTCTAGCGGGGACGAGCAGTTCTTC